The clone carrying this T cell receptor beta chain was counted at least ten times. Its antigen remains unknown. These data come from a study of blood T cells in healthy people across ages. General study points: CMV status of donors was not determined, possibly confounding expanded clonotype changes.

Unmatched junction bases numbered 3, after V lost 6 bases and J lost 5 bases. CDR3 size: 12 residues. Germline CDR1 reads KGHSH; CDR2 reads LQKENI. Sample-barcoded 5' priming and a J-beta primer mix drove a second PCR of about 6 to 11 cycles. Every cDNA was tagged by a template-switch adaptor with 12 random nucleotides. TCRdb ran MiXCR on the 5' RACE reads and lists one entry per CDR3 protein. The table includes around 870,000 distinct CDR3 sequences, under 30% detected once. The sample was blood. This clonotype originated in a woman aged 80 or over in good health. V and J are TRBV18 and TRBJ2-7; 8 bases match TRBD1. CDR3: CASSQDRDEQYF. The CDR3 nucleotides are TGTGCCAGCTCGCAGGACAGGGACGAGCAGTACTTC.